The present entry profiles one T cell receptor (beta chain) with its context. Its antigen is unidentified. TCRdb keeps only in-frame clones here, not all; method: immunoSEQ multiplex PCR. The sample records about 72,000 clones, over 85% being singletons. The data stem from a study of T cell clones after liver transplantation. General study results and limits: Migration into the graft, not deletion, may explain lost graft donor-reactive T cells.

From germline, CDR1 is SGDLS and CDR2 YYNGEE. V lost 0 bases, J lost 3 bases, and 6 bases lay in between. The CDR3 loop spans 14 amino acids. This clonotype originated in a human donor who received a liver transplant. The sample in question was CD4+ T cells from blood, obtained before liver transplant. This chain joins TRBV9 and TRBJ1-4; D is undetermined. The CDR3 DNA reads as TGTGCCAGCAGCGTAGGCATCGCTAATGAAAAACTGTTTTTT. This encodes CASSVGIANEKLFF.